The 11 T cell receptor beta chains reported below all come from one sample, sequenced in a study of shared clonotypes between healthy human individuals. The table came from immunoSEQ multiplex PCR; TCRdb's copy has only in-frame clones and leaves some out. The sample shows roughly 2.5 million clones, roughly 92% of them seen only once. Sequenced input: naive CD4+ T cells sorted from blood. Subset noted: CD45RA+ positively selected. All receptors come from a man younger than 35 in good health.

The chain recombines TRBV10-3 with TRBJ2-5; D possibly corresponds to TRBD2 (7 bases). V shed 9 bases and J shed 3 bases, with 14 bases lying between them. This CDR3 has 13 amino acids. Per germline, CDR1 ENHRY and CDR2 SYGVKD. The CDR3 nucleotides read TGTGCCATAGGGGGGGGAAGGGAAGAGACCCAGTACTTC. Translated, it gives CAIGGGREETQYF.

The V and J genes are TRBV5-8 and TRBJ2-7; D remains ambiguous. Germline loops: CDR1 SGHTS, CDR2 YDEGEE. V was shortened by 6 bases and J by 5 bases, with 15 bases between the two germline ends. The CDR3 runs to 13 residues. Written as DNA, the CDR3 is TGTGCCAGCACCCTCGGACCTACACACGAGCAGTACTTC. Translating gives CASTLGPTHEQYF.

The rearrangement links TRBV28 to TRBJ2-7, with 7 bases lining up with TRBD1. Per the germline V gene, CDR1 is MDHEN and CDR2 is SYDVKM. The CDR3 has 13 residues. Trimming at V came to 3 bases and at J to 6 bases, leaving 5 bases not matched to a gene. This CDR3 is CASSLTGPGEQYF. The CDR3 region has the DNA TGTGCCAGCAGTTTGACAGGGCCCGGCGAGCAGTACTTC.

The chain has TRBV2 and TRBJ1-1; D is unresolved. The CDR3 has 14 amino acids. V was shortened by 6 bases and J by 0 bases, with 11 bases between the two germline ends. From germline, CDR1 is SNHLY and CDR2 FYNNEI. CDR3 nucleotide sequence: TGTGCCAGCAGAACTAGAGGAATGAACACTGAAGCTTTCTTT. This gives the protein CASRTRGMNTEAFF.

This chain links TRBV6-5 with TRBJ1-1, with D tentatively TRBD1 (5 bases). V was trimmed by 5 bases and J by 10 bases, leaving 17 bases between them. Germline V gives CDR1 MNHEY, CDR2 SVGAGI. CDR3 length: 13 residues. CDR3 sequence reads: CASSQQAGGGAFF. The CDR3 DNA is TGTGCCAGCAGTCAGCAAGCGGGCGGGGGAGCTTTCTTT.

This clone appeared once. The genes are TRBV6-5 and TRBJ2-7; 8 nucleotides match TRBD2. The germline gives CDR1 MNHEY, CDR2 SVGAGI. CDR3 length: 15 residues. V shed 2 bases and J 3 bases; nucleotides not matched to a gene: 6. CDR3 loop: CASSYNGAGGYEQYF. Here the CDR3 DNA reads TGTGCCAGCAGTTACAATGGGGCGGGAGGCTACGAGCAGTACTTC.

A word on this clone: At the DNA level, this CDR3 is encoded by other sequences in the same sample as well. This chain connects TRBV5-1 to TRBJ2-2; TRBD1 aligns across 7 bases. Germline V gene data show CDR1 as SGHRS and CDR2 as YFSETQ. The V and J ends lost 1 base and 5 bases, in that order; junction bases with no gene match: 5. This CDR3 comprises 15 residues. In DNA, the CDR3 is TGCGCCAGCAGCTTGAGCCAGGGGGTAACCGGGGAGCTGTTTTTT. The encoded protein is CASSLSQGVTGELFF. The variable domain in full, completed from reference TRBV5-1 and TRBJ2-2, reads KAGVTQTPRYLIKTRGQQVTLSCSPISGHRSVSWYQQTPGQGLQFLFEYFSETQRNKGNFPGRFSGRQFSNSRSEMNVSTLELGDSALYLCASSLSQGVTGELFFGEGSRLTVL.

The chain joins TRBV19 to TRBJ2-7, with 7 bases that match TRBD1. This CDR3 spans 15 amino acids. Germline assignment: CDR1 LNHDA and CDR2 SQIVND (reference sequence). The J segment lost 3 bases and the V segment lost 5 bases, leaving 10 bases of the junction unmatched. DNA of the CDR3: TGTGCCAGTAGTGATTCAGGCACAGGGGTCTACGAGCAGTACTTC. Protein sequence: CASSDSGTGVYEQYF.

The V call is TRBV28, the J call TRBJ1-2; possibly TRBD1 for D (5 bases). The germline CDR1 and CDR2 sequences are MDHEN and SYDVKM. With 1 base removed from V and 4 bases from J, the gap between germline ends came to 16 bases. The CDR3 spans 16 residues. The CDR3 coding sequence is TGTGCCAGCAGTTTATCGGGGCAGGGATACGCCTATGGCTACACCTTC. As protein: CASSLSGQGYAYGYTF.

J is TRBJ2-5 and V is TRBV10-1; D perhaps matches TRBD1 (5 bases). Trimming removed 2 bases at V and 7 bases at J, with 17 bases between. This CDR3 is 15 amino acids long. CDR1 WNHNN and CDR2 SYGVQD come from the germline V gene (reference sequence). DNA of the CDR3: TGCGCCAGCAGTGAGGCTATGACTGAGACAGCGACCCAGTACTTC. This sequence encodes CASSEAMTETATQYF.

V gene TRBV7-3 combines with J gene TRBJ2-7; 8 nucleotides align to TRBD1. Looked up from germline, CDR1 is SGHTA and CDR2 is FQGTGA. V lost 4 bases, J lost 4 bases, and 9 bases stayed unmatched. The CDR3 totals 15 residues. In nucleotides, the CDR3 is TGTGCCAGCAGCTCCGACAGGGGCCCTTCATACGAGCAGTACTTC. As protein: CASSSDRGPSYEQYF.